This T cell receptor (beta chain) comes out of a study of cytomegalovirus exposure and HLA in healthy donors (dated by TCRdb to the late 2010s). Regarding the study in general: According to an earlier analysis of around 600 of the donors, some 180 million T cells yielded 120 million or so unique TCR beta sequences and around 300 Gb of sequence data. An early release covering about 600 HLA-typed donors comprised approximately 290 gigabases of sequencing data and around 85 million unique TCR sequences. The genetic ancestry cluster associated with self-reported Caucasian donors included approximately 85% of the 350 to 500 genotyped donors. The study aimed to test whether signatures of past pathogen exposure could be identified by cataloging public T cell receptors. Using immunosequencing, the study profiled T cell repertoires from 500 to 800 subjects and related those repertoires to cytomegalovirus serostatus. In addition to the first cohort of 500 to 850 subjects, a separate validation cohort of approximately 130 different subjects was used. The study combined high-throughput TCR immunosequencing, statistical association of individual TCRs with disease status, and machine learning to predict cytomegalovirus infection status. In a later analysis, previously published TCR beta repertoires from roughly 710 donors were re-analyzed and high-resolution HLA genotyping was added so that TCR occurrence patterns could be studied. In the later analysis, no new phenotypic data were used to find candidate immune exposures; instead, reliance was placed on TCR beta sequences and their occurrence across donors. An earlier analysis of roughly 600 of the donors used high-throughput TCR beta sequencing to judge whether each TCR beta V gene segment behaved as functional or pseudogenic. Donor age, sex, ethnicity and CMV serostatus were compiled alongside the repertoire data. Genome-wide SNP genotypes for about 65% of the 666 donors were used in a later genetic analysis, which treated that subset as a discovery cohort. Every discovery cohort repertoire had been produced on one sequencing platform. HLA typing included class I and class II loci at four-digit resolution. Typing coverage differed by locus: A, B, C, DRB1 and DQB1 were typed in about 629-640 donors, DQA1 in approximately 520, DPA1 in around 600, and DPB1 in just under 480. Roughly 5 DR-DQ haplotypes were handled as single units for association and clustering, since linkage in the cohort was strong. Across approximately 420 genotyped donors of the cohort, an average of roughly 250,000 unique TCR beta nucleotide sequences per donor were sequenced, and roughly 20% of those sequences were non-productive.

What the study reported, not specific to this receptor: According to a later analysis, most CMV-associated TCR beta chains appeared to be HLA-restricted, and the HLA associations seemed to be driven largely by CMV exposure. Most TCR sequences were seen in very few donors, while some public TCRs were found in many individuals. A few of the identified cytomegalovirus-associated TCR beta chains were confirmed in vitro to be specific for cytomegalovirus antigens. A later genetic analysis reported fewer N-insertions in productive TCRs among donors in an Asian-associated ancestry cluster than the approximately 670-donor mean. Immune exposure information for the cohort was limited to CMV serostatus. Sequencing depth was assumed to be roughly uniform across donors in the presence/absence analyses, though that assumption may not hold. According to the authors, the approach could potentially be generalized to other disease states and immunological phenotypes. Linkage disequilibrium might explain the correlated functional status among segregating V segments, but an unknown experimental factor could not be excluded. The classifier was reported to diagnose cytomegalovirus status with high specificity and sensitivity in both the original and validation cohorts. A later genetic analysis associated a missense DCLRE1C variant with V-gene and J-gene trimming of TCR beta chains, and an independent cohort replicated the association. Only TCR beta chains were sequenced in this cohort, and the absence of alpha or paired-chain data limited detectable features. Because counts were too low, under 20 rarely observed V segments, including chromosome 9 orphons, were left out of the earlier analysis of 587 of the donors. Specific HLA alleles were associated with 15,000 to 20,000 TCR beta sequences at a false discovery rate of 0.05 in a later analysis. A later analysis found that HLA-associated TCR beta chains were more clonally expanded and had lower generation probabilities than equally common non-associated chains. In a later analysis, several top co-occurrence clusters were reported to appear linked to parvovirus B19, influenza, CMV and Epstein-Barr virus. An earlier analysis of approximately 590 of the donors showed that most TCR beta V segments appeared in productive rearrangements either about 87% or about 30% of the time, which broadly matched IMGT annotations. Strong co-occurrence of HLA alleles, especially DR and DQ, made assigning TCR associations to individual alleles difficult. In a later analysis, TCR association rates were found to vary across HLA loci, with the most associated TCRs seen for DRB1 alleles and the fewest for HLA-C alleles. In the study, some 160 TCR beta chains were listed as associated with cytomegalovirus. A further reported finding was that TCR beta sequences accurately predicted the HLA-A and HLA-B alleles for most subjects in the first cohort. A cluster of highly shared sequence variants was judged likely to represent a technical artifact of the sequencing pipeline. Because HLA typing was unavailable for some donors at each locus, only the typed subset was used in association tests.

Receptor amplification or capture employed the immunoSEQ multiplex PCR assay. For the multiplex PCR, a mixture combining 60 forward primers for TCR Vbeta segments and 13 reverse primers for TCR Jbeta segments was used. The CDR3 region of rearranged TCR beta genes was amplified from genomic DNA by a multiplex PCR assay. Amplified TCR beta libraries were sequenced as 87-base-pair reads on the Illumina HiSeq System. The published analysis was carried out like this. A later analysis tallied 75 million to 95 million unique TCR beta chains across the 700 or so repertoires, and some 10 million of those chains were shared by two or more donors. Raw reads were error-corrected and collapsed into unique sequences with a nearest-neighbor algorithm that merged closely related sequences to remove PCR and sequencing errors. V, D and J gene segments were assigned by aligning CDR3 sequences to IMGT reference sequences. For a sequence to be retained, a match of at least six nucleotides was required to both a V gene segment and a J gene segment. Rearrangements were classified as productive when the CDR3 lacked stop codons and remained in frame with V and J, and all other rearrangements were classified as non-productive. Following IMGT convention, CDR3 was defined as the stretch from the second conserved V-encoded cysteine up to the conserved J-encoded phenylalanine. Sequences without an unambiguous match to a single V gene segment were excluded from the earlier analysis of 450 to 650 of the donors. An earlier analysis of fewer than 750 of the donors called V segments functional above 56.7% productive rearrangements and segregating when the between-donor standard deviation exceeded 5%. A statistical classification framework was developed to diagnose cytomegalovirus status using the catalog of TCR beta chain sequences. V and J gene assignment, in a later analysis, came from comparing TCR nucleotide sequences with IMGT/GENE-DB human TR gene sequences. The TCRdist pipeline was used in a later analysis to assign CDR3 sequences and most-parsimonious VDJ recombination scenarios. In a later analysis, each TCR beta chain was defined by its CDR3 amino acid sequence together with its V-gene family, and reads lacking a unique V-gene family were excluded. A later analysis removed 600 or so highly shared, low-generation-probability nucleotide sequences to deal with suspected cross-contamination and a sequencing artifact. A later analysis calculated a clonal expansion index for each public chain from normalized within-repertoire ranks of inferred template counts. In a later analysis, generation probabilities were computed with a VDJ recombination model fitted to out-of-frame rearrangements, and the resulting probabilities were checked against IGoR. In a later analysis, hypergeometric tests were used to score TCR-TCR, TCR-HLA and TCR-CMV co-occurrence, with a repertoire-size bias correction applied to TCR pairs. In a later analysis, false discovery rates were estimated by permuting HLA or CMV assignments 20 times. In a later analysis, co-occurring TCRs were grouped using DBSCAN, with TCRdist sequence similarity added in when clustering inside HLA-allele-positive subsets. Co-occurrence clustering excluded repertoires with fewer than 30,000 or more than 120,000 public chains, plus five with anomalous nucleotide sharing. TCRdb's version of the immuneACCESS table is confined to in-frame rearrangements and falls short of the full clone set. An unresolved V gene accounts for under half of the shortfall where checked; the remainder is of unknown origin. That table furnishes V, J and clone size, whereas the DNA furnished D and trimming. For this sample the table gives 75,000 to 100,000 clones, of which roughly 74% were detected only once. The ten largest clones represent approximately 14% of the sample.

The cohort comprised under 700 healthy bone marrow donors. Cohort members were all nominally healthy when sampled, although unrecorded immune exposures were likely present. The donor tested CMV seropositive and was one of the 289 seropositive cohort members. Each donor provided a peripheral blood sample, and peripheral blood mononuclear cells were used for TCR beta sequencing. The Qiagen DNeasy Blood Extraction Kit was used to extract genomic DNA from the blood cell samples. On this clone itself: Its antigen target is currently unknown. No base-level quality is on record; no much larger clone is a single base apart.

Input material: PBMCs. This receptor was obtained from a woman in her 70s in good health and CMV-seropositive.

The CDR3 region reads CATSSHTPGGFGGGYTF. The DNA sequence is as follows: TGTGCCACCAGCAGCCATACTCCTGGAGGGTTCGGTGGTGGCTACACCTTC. The V and J genes are TRBV15 and TRBJ1-2; no confident D gene assignment can be made. V is shortened by 3 bases, J by 7 bases, and the region joining them spans 24 bases. The germline V gene (reference sequence) provides CDR1 LNHNV and CDR2 YYDKDF. Counted from cysteine to phenylalanine, this CDR3 has 17 amino acids. Only the CDR3 portion is preserved as DNA: 51 bases, with reading frame beginning at the first base.